This is a list of T cell receptor beta chains from one sample in a study of PD-L1 blockade in urothelial cancer. TCRdb's copy holds only in-frame clones and misses some; the assay was immunoSEQ multiplex PCR. The sample has 95,000 to 150,000 clones, roughly 83% seen once. The starting material was PBMCs, obtained around atezolizumab (anti-PD-L1) treatment. Every receptor here comes from a man in his forties or fifties with urothelial cancer. CDR3s include the opening cysteine and the closing phenylalanine or tryptophan. Each record gives: clone size, J gene, V gene, D gene, CDR3 protein, CDR3 DNA. A D gene is named only where the DNA matches it firmly. Expanded clones are given a class, and other clones once, few, many or no size at all.

>-|TRBJ1-1|TRBV5-4|-
CASSASGDTEAFF
TGTGCCAGCAGCGCGTCCGGGGACACTGAAGCTTTCTTT
>-|TRBJ1-5|TRBV6-1|-
CASSEREDQPQHF
TGTGCCAGCAGTGAACGGGAAGATCAGCCCCAGCATTTT
>-|TRBJ2-3|TRBV2|-
CASWGPRTDTQYF
TGTGCCAGCTGGGGGCCTCGAACAGATACGCAGTATTTT
>few|TRBJ2-7|TRBV11-3|-
CASSLGLGYEQYF
TGTGCCAGCAGCTTGGGGCTGGGTTACGAGCAGTACTTC
>few|TRBJ1-5|TRBV18|-
CASSPGMEDEQPHQPQHF
TGTGCCAGCTCACCAGGAATGGAGGACGAACAGCCCCATCAGCCCCAGCATTTT
>-|TRBJ1-1|TRBV6-5|-
CASSTNTEAFF
TGTGCCAGCTCTACGAACACTGAAGCTTTCTTT
>-|TRBJ1-5|TRBV28|-
CASSLSGGNQPQHF
TGTGCCAGCAGTTTAAGCGGAGGCAATCAGCCCCAGCATTTT
>-|TRBJ2-3|TRBV5-1|-
CASSFGAGANTDTQYF
TGCGCCAGCAGCTTTGGGGCGGGGGCCAACACAGATACGCAGTATTTT
>few|TRBJ2-7|TRBV7-6|TRBD1
CASSLAEGQGAAFGSYEQYF
TGTGCCAGCAGCTTAGCGGAGGGACAGGGGGCTGCCTTCGGCTCCTACGAGCAGTACTTC
>once|TRBJ2-3|TRBV7-9|TRBD2
CASKAGGWTDTQYF
TGTGCCAGCAAGGCGGGAGGGTGGACAGATACGCAGTATTTT
>once|TRBJ2-6|TRBV19|TRBD1
CASSTDRGALLVGANVLTF
TGTGCCAGTAGTACGGACAGGGGAGCTTTGCTCGTTGGGGCCAACGTCCTGACTTTC